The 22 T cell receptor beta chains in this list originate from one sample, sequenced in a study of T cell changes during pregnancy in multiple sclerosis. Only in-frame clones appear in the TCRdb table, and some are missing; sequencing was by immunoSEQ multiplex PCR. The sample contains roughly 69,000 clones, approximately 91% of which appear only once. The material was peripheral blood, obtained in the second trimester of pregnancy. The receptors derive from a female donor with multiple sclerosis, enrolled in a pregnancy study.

CDR3 in DNA: TGCGCCAGAATCCCGGGACAGGGTCGGGAAAAACTGTTTTTT. Translated: CARIPGQGREKLFF. J is TRBJ1-4 and V is TRBV4-1; 9 nucleotides align to TRBD1. The CDR3 extends over 14 amino acids. With V trimmed by 9 bases and J by 8 bases, 10 bases remained unmatched. Looked up from germline, CDR1 is MGHRA and CDR2 is YSYEKL.

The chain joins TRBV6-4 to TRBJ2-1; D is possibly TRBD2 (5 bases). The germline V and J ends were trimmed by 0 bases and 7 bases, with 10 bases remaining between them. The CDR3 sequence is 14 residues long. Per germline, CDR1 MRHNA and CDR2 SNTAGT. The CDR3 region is CASSDSEGRNEQFF. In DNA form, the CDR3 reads TGTGCCAGCAGTGACTCCGAGGGAAGGAATGAGCAGTTCTTC.

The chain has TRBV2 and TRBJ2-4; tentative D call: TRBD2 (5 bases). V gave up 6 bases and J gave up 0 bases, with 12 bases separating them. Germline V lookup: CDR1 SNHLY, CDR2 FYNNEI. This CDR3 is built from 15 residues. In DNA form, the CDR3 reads TGTGCCAGCAGAGGATGGGGAGTAGCCAAAAACATTCAGTACTTC. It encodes CASRGWGVAKNIQYF.

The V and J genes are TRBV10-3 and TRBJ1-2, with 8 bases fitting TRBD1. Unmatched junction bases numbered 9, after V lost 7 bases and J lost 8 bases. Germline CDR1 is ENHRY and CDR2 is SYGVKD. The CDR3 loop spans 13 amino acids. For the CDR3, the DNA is TGTGCCATCACTCGACAGGGGCGGGAGGGCTACACCTTC. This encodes CAITRQGREGYTF.

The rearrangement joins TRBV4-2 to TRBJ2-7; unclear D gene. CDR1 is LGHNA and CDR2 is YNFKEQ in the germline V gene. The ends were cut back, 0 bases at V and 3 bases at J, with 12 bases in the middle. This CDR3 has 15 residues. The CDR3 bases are TGTGCCAGCAGCCAAGATGCTGCAGTGAACTACGAGCAGTACTTC. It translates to CASSQDAAVNYEQYF.

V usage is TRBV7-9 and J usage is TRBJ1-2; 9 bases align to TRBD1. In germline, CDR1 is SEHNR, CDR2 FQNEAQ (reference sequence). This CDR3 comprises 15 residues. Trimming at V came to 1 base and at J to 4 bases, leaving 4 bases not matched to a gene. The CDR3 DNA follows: TGTGCCAGCAGCTTAGGGGACAGGGCCACCTATGGCTACACCTTC. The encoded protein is CASSLGDRATYGYTF.

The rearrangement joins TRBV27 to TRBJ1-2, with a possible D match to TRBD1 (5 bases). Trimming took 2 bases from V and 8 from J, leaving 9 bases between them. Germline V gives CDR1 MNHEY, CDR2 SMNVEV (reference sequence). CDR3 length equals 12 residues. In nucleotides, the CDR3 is TGTGCCAGCAGTTTAGGAGGGGAGGGCTACACCTTC. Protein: CASSLGGEGYTF.

The CDR3, as DNA: TGCGCCAGCAGCCCCCACCCCGGGACAGGCTCTGGAAACACCATATATTTT. The encoded protein is CASSPHPGTGSGNTIYF. V usage is TRBV4-3 and J usage is TRBJ1-3; 8 bases agree with TRBD1. The length of the CDR3 is 17 residues. V gave up 4 bases and J gave up 0 bases; unmatched junction bases: 8. Germline-derived CDR1 and CDR2 are LGHNA and YSLEER.

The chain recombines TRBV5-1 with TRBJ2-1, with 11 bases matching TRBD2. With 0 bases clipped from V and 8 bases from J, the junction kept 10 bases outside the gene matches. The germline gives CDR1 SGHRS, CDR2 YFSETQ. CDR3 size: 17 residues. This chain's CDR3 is CASSLGASGRIADEQFF. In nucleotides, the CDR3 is TGCGCCAGCAGCTTGGGTGCTAGCGGGAGGATTGCGGATGAGCAGTTCTTC.

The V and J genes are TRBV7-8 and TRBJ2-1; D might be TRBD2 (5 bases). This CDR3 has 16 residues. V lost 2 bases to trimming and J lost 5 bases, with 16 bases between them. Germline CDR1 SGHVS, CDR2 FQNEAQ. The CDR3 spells CASSLTVVARDNEQFF. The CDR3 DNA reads TGTGCCAGCAGCTTAACGGTGGTAGCGAGGGACAATGAGCAGTTCTTC.

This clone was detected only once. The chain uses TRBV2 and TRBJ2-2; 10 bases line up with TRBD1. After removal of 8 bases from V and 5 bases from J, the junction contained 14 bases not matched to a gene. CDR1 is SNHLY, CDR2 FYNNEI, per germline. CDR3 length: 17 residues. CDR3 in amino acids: CASDGGLPGQGTGELFF. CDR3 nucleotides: TGTGCCAGCGATGGGGGGCTACCGGGACAGGGGACCGGGGAGCTGTTTTTT.

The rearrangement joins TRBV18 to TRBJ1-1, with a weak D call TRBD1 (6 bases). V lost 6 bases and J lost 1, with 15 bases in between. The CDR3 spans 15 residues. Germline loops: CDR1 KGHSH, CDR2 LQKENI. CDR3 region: CASSPQGGQNTEAFF. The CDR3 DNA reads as TGTGCCAGCTCCCCCCAAGGGGGACAGAACACTGAAGCTTTCTTT.

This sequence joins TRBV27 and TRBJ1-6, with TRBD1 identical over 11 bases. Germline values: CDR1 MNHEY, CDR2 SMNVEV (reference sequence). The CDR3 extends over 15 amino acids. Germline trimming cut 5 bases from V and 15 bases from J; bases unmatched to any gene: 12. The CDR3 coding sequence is TGTGCCAGCAGTCCTATAGGACAGGGGGCGCAACTCCTCCACTTT. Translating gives CASSPIGQGAQLLHF.

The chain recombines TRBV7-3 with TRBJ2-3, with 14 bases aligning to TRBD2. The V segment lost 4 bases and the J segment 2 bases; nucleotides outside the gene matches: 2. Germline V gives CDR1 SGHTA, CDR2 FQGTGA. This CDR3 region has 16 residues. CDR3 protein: CASSSTSGGDTDTQYF. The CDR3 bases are TGTGCCAGCAGCTCGACTAGCGGGGGGGACACAGATACGCAGTATTTT. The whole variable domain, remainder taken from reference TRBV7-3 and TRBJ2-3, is GAGVSQTPSNKVTEKGKYVELRCDPISGHTALYWYRQSLGQGPEFLIYFQGTGAADDSGLPNDRFFAVRPEGSVSTLKIQRTERGDSAVYLCASSSTSGGDTDTQYFGPGTRLTVL.

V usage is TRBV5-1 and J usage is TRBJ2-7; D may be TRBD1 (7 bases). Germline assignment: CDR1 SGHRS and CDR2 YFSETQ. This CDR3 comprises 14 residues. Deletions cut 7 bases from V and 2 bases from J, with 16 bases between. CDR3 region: CASQTRGATYEQYF. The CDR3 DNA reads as TGCGCCAGCCAAACCAGGGGGGCCACCTACGAGCAGTACTTC.

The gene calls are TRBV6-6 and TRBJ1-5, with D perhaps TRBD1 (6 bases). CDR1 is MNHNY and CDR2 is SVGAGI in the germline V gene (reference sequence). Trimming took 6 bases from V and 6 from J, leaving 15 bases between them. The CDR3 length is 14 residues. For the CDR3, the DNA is TGTGCCAGCAGGATAAGGGGGAGGGGTCAGCCCCAGCATTTT. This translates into CASRIRGRGQPQHF.

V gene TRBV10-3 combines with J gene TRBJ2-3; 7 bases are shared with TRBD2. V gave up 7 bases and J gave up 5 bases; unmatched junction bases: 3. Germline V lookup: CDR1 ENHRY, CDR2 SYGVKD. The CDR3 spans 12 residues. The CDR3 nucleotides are TGTGCCATCACGGGAGGTGGAGATACGCAGTATTTT. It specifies CAITGGGDTQYF.

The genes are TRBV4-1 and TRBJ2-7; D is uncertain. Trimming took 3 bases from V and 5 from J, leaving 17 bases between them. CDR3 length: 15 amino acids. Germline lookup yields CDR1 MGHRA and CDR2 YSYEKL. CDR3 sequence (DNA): TGCGCCAGCAGCCACCTCCTTCCGGGTCCGGACGAGCAGTACTTC. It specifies CASSHLLPGPDEQYF.

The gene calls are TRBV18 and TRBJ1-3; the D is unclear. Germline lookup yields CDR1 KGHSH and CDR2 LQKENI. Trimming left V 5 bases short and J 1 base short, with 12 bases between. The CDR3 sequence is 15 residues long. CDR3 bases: TGTGCCAGCTCATTGTCCTTCCAGTCTGGAAACACCATATATTTT. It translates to CASSLSFQSGNTIYF. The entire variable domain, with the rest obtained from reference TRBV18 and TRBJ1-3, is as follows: NAGVMQNPRHLVRRRGQEARLRCSPMKGHSHVYWYRQLPEEGLKFMVYLQKENIIDESGMPKERFSAEFPKEGPSILRIQQVVRGDSAAYFCASSLSFQSGNTIYFGEGSWLTVV.

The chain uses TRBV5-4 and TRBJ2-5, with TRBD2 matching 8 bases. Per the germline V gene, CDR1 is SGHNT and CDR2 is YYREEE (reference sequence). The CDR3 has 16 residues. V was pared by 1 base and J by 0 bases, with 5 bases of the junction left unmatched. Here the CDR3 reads CASSLRLAWDQETQYF. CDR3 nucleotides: TGTGCCAGCAGCTTGCGACTAGCGTGGGACCAAGAGACCCAGTACTTC.

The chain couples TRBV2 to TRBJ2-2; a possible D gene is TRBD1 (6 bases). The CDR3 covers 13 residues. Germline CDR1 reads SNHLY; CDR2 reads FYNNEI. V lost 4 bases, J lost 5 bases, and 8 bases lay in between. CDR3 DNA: TGTGCCAGCAGTGCACAGGGTACCGGGGAGCTGTTTTTT. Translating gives CASSAQGTGELFF.

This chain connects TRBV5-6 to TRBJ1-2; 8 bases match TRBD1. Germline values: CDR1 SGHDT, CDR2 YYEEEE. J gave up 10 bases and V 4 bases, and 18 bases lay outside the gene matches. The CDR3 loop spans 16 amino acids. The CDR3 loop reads CASSLLGQGSFGDYTF. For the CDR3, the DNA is TGTGCCAGCAGCCTTCTTGGACAGGGTTCATTCGGGGACTACACCTTC.